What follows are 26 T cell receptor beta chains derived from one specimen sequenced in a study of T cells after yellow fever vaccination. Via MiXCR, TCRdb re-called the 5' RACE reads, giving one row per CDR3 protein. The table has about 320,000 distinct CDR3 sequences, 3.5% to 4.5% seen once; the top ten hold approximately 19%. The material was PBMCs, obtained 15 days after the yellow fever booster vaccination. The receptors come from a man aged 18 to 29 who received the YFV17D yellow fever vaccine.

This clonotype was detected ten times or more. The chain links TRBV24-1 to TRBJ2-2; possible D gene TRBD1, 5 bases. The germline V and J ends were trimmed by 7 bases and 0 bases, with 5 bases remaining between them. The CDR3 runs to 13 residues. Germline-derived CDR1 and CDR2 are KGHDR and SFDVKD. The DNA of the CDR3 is TGTGCCACCAGGACAGCGAACACCGGGGAGCTGTTTTTT. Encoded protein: CATRTANTGELFF.

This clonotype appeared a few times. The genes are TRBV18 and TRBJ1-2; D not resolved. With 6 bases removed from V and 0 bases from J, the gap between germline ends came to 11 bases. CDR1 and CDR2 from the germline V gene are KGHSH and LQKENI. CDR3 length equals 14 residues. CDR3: CASSQSTANYGYTF. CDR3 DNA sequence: TGTGCCAGCTCCCAAAGTACTGCTAACTATGGCTACACCTTC.

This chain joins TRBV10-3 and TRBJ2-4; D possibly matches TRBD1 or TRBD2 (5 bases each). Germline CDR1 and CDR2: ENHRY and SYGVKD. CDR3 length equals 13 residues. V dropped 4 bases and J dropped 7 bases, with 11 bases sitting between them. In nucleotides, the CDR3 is TGTGCCATCAGTGCGGGACCGGGGAACATTCAGTACTTC. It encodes CAISAGPGNIQYF.

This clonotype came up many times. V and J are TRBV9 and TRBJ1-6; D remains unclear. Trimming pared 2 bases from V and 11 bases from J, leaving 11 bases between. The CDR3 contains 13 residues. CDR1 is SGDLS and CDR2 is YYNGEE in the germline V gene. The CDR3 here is CASSVGAATPLHF. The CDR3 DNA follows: TGTGCCAGCAGCGTCGGTGCGGCGACACCCCTCCACTTT. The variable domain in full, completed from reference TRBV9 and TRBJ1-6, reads DSGVTQTPKHLITATGQRVTLRCSPRSGDLSVYWYQQSLDQGLQFLIQYYNGEERAKGNILERFSAQQFPDLHSELNLSSLELGDSALYFCASSVGAATPLHFGNGTRLTVT.

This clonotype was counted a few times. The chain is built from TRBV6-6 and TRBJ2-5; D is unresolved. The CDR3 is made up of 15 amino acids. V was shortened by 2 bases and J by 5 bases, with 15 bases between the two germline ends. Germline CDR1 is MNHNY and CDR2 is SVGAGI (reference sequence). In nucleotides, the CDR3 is TGTGCCAGCAGTTACCCAGGCCTTTATAGGGAGACCCAGTACTTC. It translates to CASSYPGLYRETQYF.

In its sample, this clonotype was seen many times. In DNA, the CDR3 is TGTGCCAGCAGTCCAGACAGAGGGAACACTGAAGCTTTCTTT. It is translated as CASSPDRGNTEAFF. The genes are TRBV12-3 or TRBV12-4 and TRBJ1-1, with a possible D match to TRBD1 (5 bases). Trimming cost V 5 bases and J 1 base, with 11 bases left between them. The CDR3 length is 14 residues.

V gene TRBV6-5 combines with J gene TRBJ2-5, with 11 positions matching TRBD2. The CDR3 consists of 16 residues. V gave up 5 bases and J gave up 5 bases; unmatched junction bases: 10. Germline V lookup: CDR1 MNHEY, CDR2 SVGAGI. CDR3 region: CASSTSPLAGGETQYF. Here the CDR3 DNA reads TGTGCCAGCAGTACGTCTCCTCTAGCGGGGGGCGAGACCCAGTACTTC.

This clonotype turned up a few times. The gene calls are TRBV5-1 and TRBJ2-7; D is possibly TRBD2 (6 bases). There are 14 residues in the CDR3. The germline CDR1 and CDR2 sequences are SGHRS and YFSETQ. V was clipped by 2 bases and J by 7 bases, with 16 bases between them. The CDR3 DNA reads TGCGCCAGCAGCTTCAGCGGGCAGAACGAGGAGCAGTACTTC. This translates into CASSFSGQNEEQYF.

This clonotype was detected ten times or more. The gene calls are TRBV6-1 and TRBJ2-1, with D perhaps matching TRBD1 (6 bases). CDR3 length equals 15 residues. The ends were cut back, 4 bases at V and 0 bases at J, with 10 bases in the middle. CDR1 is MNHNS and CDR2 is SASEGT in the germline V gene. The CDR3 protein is CASSAGTSSYNEQFF. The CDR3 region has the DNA TGTGCCAGCAGTGCCGGGACAAGCTCCTACAATGAGCAGTTCTTC.

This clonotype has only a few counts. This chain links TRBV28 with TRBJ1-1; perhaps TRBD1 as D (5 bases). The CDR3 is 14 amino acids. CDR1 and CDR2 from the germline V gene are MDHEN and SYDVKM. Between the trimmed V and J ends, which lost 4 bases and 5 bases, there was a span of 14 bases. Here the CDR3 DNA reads TGTGCCAGCAGTTCATCAGGGAAACGGACTGAAGCTTTCTTT. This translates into CASSSSGKRTEAFF.

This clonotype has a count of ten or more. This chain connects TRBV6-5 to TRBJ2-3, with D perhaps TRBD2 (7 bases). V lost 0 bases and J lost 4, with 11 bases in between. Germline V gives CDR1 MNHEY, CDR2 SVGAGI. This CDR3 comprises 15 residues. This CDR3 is CASSYSTGGADTQYF. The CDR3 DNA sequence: TGTGCCAGCAGTTACTCAACGGGGGGCGCAGATACGCAGTATTTT.

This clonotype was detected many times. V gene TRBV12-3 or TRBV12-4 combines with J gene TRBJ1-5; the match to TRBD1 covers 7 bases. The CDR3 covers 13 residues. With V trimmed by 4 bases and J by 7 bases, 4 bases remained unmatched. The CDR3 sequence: CASSSTGVQPQHF. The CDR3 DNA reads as TGTGCCAGCAGTTCTACAGGGGTCCAGCCCCAGCATTTT.

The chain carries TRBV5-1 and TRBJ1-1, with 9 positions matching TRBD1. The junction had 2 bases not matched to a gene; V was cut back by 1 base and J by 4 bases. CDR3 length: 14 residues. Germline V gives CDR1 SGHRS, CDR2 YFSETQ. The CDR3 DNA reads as TGCGCCAGCAGCTTGATGACAGGGGGCACTGAAGCTTTCTTT. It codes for CASSLMTGGTEAFF. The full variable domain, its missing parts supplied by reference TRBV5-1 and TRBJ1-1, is KAGVTQTPRYLIKTRGQQVTLSCSPISGHRSVSWYQQTPGQGLQFLFEYFSETQRNKGNFPGRFSGRQFSNSRSEMNVSTLELGDSALYLCASSLMTGGTEAFFGQGTRLTVV.

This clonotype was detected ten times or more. CDR3 sequence (DNA): TGTGCCAGCAGCTTAGATGCGGGGTTCGGAAACACCATATATTTT. Amino acids: CASSLDAGFGNTIYF. V usage is TRBV7-6 and J usage is TRBJ1-3; no clear D gene. The V and J ends lost 1 base and 4 bases respectively, with 11 bases between them. CDR3 size: 15 residues. Germline V gene lookup returns CDR1 SGHVS and CDR2 FNYEAQ.

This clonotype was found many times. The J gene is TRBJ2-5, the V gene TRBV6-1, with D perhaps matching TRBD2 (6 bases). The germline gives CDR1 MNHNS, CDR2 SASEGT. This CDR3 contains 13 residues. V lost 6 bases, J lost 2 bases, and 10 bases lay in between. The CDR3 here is CASRRGPQETQYF. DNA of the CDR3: TGTGCCAGCAGGCGGGGTCCGCAAGAGACCCAGTACTTC.

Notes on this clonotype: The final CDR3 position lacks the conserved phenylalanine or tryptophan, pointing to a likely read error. The CDR3 sequence is CASGTGGIIPLHS. For the CDR3, the DNA is TGTGCCAGCGGAACGGGGGGGATTATTCCCCTCCACTCT. The chain employs TRBV7-2 and TRBJ1-6; D is possibly TRBD1 (5 bases). Trimming pared 8 bases from V and 13 bases from J, leaving 18 bases between. This CDR3 spans 13 amino acids. Per germline, CDR1 SGHTA and CDR2 FQGNSA.

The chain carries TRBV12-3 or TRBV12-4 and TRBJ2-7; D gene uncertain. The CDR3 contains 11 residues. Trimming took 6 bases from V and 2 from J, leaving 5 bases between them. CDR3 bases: TGTGCCAGCAGAAGCACCTACGAGCAGTACTTC. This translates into CASRSTYEQYF.

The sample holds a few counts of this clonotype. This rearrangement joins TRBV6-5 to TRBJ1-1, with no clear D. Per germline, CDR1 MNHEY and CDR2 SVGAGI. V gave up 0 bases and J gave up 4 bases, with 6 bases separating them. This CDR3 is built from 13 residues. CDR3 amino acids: CASSYSSATEAFF. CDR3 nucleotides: TGTGCCAGCAGTTACTCATCAGCCACTGAAGCTTTCTTT.

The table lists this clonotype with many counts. CDR3 coding DNA: TGCGCCAGCAGCTTTCTGGACAGGGCAAATGGCTACACCTTC. Protein product: CASSFLDRANGYTF. V and J are TRBV5-1 and TRBJ1-2; 8 bases are shared with TRBD1. CDR1 is SGHRS, CDR2 YFSETQ, per germline. Unmatched junction bases numbered 6, after V lost 2 bases and J lost 6 bases. This CDR3 is built from 14 residues.

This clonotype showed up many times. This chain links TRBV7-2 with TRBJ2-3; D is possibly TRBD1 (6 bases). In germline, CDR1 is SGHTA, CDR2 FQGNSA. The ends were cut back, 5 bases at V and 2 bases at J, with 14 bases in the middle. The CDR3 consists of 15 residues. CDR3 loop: CASSTLGGDTDTQYF. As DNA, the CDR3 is TGTGCCAGCAGCACTTTAGGGGGTGACACAGATACGCAGTATTTT.

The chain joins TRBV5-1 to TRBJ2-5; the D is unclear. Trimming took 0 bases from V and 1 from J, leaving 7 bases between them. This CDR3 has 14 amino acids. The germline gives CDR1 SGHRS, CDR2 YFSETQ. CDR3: CASSLASFQETQYF. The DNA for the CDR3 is TGCGCCAGCAGCTTGGCCTCGTTCCAAGAGACCCAGTACTTC.

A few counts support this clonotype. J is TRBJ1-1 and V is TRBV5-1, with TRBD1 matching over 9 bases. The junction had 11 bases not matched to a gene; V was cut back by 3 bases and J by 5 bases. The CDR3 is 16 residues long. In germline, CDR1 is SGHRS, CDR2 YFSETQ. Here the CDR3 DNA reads TGCGCCAGCAGCTCCCAATTGGACAGGGGAAAAACTGAAGCTTTCTTT. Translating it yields CASSSQLDRGKTEAFF.

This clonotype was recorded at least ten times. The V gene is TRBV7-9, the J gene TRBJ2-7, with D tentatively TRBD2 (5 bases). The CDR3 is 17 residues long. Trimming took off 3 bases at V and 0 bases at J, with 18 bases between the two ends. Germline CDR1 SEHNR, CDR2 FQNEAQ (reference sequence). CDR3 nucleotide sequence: TGTGCCAGCAGCTTCCCGGGTGCGGGCGATAGCTCCTACGAGCAGTACGTC. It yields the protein CASSFPGAGDSSYEQYV.

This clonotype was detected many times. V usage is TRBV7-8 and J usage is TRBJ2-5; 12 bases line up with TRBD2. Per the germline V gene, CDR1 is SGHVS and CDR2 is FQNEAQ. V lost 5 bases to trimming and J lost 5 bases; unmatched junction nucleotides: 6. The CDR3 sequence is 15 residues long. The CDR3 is CASSPRLAGAETQYF. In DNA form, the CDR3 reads TGTGCCAGCAGCCCCCGACTAGCGGGGGCGGAGACCCAGTACTTC. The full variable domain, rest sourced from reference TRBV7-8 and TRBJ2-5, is GAGVSQSPRYKVAKRGQDVALRCDPISGHVSLFWYQQALGQGPEFLTYFQNEAQLDKSGLPSDRFFAERPEGSVSTLKIQRTQQEDSAVYLCASSPRLAGAETQYFGPGTRLLVL.

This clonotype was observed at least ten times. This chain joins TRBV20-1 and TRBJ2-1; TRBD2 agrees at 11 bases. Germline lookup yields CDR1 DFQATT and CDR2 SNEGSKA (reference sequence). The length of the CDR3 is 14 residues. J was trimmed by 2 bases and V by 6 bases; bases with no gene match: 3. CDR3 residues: CSAQTSGAYNEQFF. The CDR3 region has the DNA TGCAGTGCCCAGACTAGCGGGGCCTACAATGAGCAGTTCTTC.

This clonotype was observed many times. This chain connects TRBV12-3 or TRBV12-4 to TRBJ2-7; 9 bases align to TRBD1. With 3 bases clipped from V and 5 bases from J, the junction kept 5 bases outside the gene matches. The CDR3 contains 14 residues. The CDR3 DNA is TGTGCCAGCAGTTTCGGACAGGGGTGGAACGAGCAGTACTTC. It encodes CASSFGQGWNEQYF.